This record looks at one TCR beta chain sequence and its context. The antigen is unknown. These data come from a study of shared clonotypes between healthy human individuals. Study-wide results and limits: Non-shared clonotypes had lower generation probabilities than those shared by all four donors.

Trimming pared 6 bases from V and 2 bases from J, leaving 8 bases between. The germline gives CDR1 DFQATT, CDR2 SNEGSKA (reference sequence). The CDR3 length is 11 residues. Assay used: immunoSEQ multiplex PCR; TCRdb lists only in-frame clones, some missing. The sample holds around 1.4 million clones, approximately 98.5% seen once. The source material was naive CD4+ T cells sorted from blood. Subset given: CD45RA+ positively selected. This sequence was found in a man aged 25 to 40 in good health. The genes are TRBV20-1 and TRBJ2-7; unclear D gene. The CDR3 spells CSATRTYEQYF. CDR3 sequence (DNA): TGCAGTGCCACCCGCACCTACGAGCAGTACTTC.